The 16 T cell receptor beta chains given below trace back to one sample, sequenced in a study of human T cells and chemical hapten exposure. Time point in this sample: patch test 3, about 24 weeks after DPC sensitization. Specified treatment: therapeutic diphenylcyclopropenone sensitization with weekly scalp DPC. TCRdb used MiXCR to reprocess the RACE reads, holding one entry per CDR3 protein. The top ten hold approximately 2.4% of the sample, which has fewer than 80,000 distinct CDR3 sequences, more than 9.5% seen once. Source: whole blood, taken in connection with sensitization to the hapten diphenylcyclopropenone (DPC). All receptors derive from a woman aged 30 to 39 with alopecia areata. Some clones in this sample may be carry-over from other donors' samples.

This clonotype was detected ten times or more. The rearrangement uses TRBV3-1 and TRBJ2-7; 10 positions match TRBD1. The CDR3 runs 14 residues. V lost 5 bases to trimming and J lost 12 bases; unmatched junction nucleotides: 13. CDR1 is LGHDT and CDR2 is YNNKEL in the germline V gene (reference sequence). The CDR3 region has the DNA TGTGCCAGCAGCGACGTCGGGACAGGGGATTCCCGGTACTTC. It specifies CASSDVGTGDSRYF.

This clonotype was picked up a small number of times. J is TRBJ1-1 and V is TRBV5-1; D ambiguous. The V end lost 0 bases, the J end lost 3 bases, and 9 bases lay between the germline ends. Germline V CDR1 and CDR2: SGHRS, YFSETQ. The CDR3 loop spans 14 amino acids. CDR3 sequence (DNA): TGCGCCAGCAGCTTGGTCGGGAAGGACACTGAAGCTTTCTTT. Encoded protein: CASSLVGKDTEAFF.

Many counts were recorded for this clonotype. The chain couples TRBV6-2 or TRBV6-3 to TRBJ1-5; the D gene is possibly TRBD1 (5 bases). V gave up 6 bases and J gave up 6 bases, with 21 bases separating them. Germline V gives CDR1 MNHEY, CDR2 SVGEGT. This CDR3 region has 16 residues. The CDR3 loop is CASSPGRFRHAQPQHF. CDR3 nucleotides: TGTGCCAGCAGCCCGGGGCGATTCCGGCACGCTCAGCCCCAGCATTTT.

This clonotype was seen more than once but under ten times. The genes are TRBV10-3 and TRBJ1-2; 10 bases map to TRBD1. The germline V gene encodes CDR1 ENHRY and CDR2 SYGVKD. Germline trimming cut 3 bases from V and 4 bases from J; bases unmatched to any gene: 2. The CDR3 runs to 14 residues. In DNA form, the CDR3 reads TGTGCCATCAGTGAAGGGGACAGGGGCTATGGCTACACCTTC. Protein sequence: CAISEGDRGYGYTF.

This chain connects TRBV18 to TRBJ2-7, with TRBD2 identical over 8 bases. Trimming removed 3 bases from V and 7 bases from J; junction bases left unmatched: 11. The CDR3 consists of 15 residues. The germline V gene has CDR1 KGHSH and CDR2 LQKENI. The CDR3 loop is CASSPLPAGGGEQYF. The CDR3 DNA is TGTGCCAGCTCACCCCTTCCGGCGGGGGGAGGAGAGCAGTACTTC.

This clonotype came up a few times. The gene calls are TRBV2 and TRBJ2-1; perhaps D is TRBD1 or TRBD2 (5 bases each). The CDR3 consists of 16 residues. The germline V and J ends were trimmed by 3 bases and 0 bases, with 12 bases remaining between them. The germline V gene has CDR1 SNHLY and CDR2 FYNNEI. This CDR3 reads CASSDGTASSYNEQFF. CDR3 nucleotides: TGTGCCAGCAGTGATGGGACGGCCAGCTCCTACAATGAGCAGTTCTTC.

The chain uses TRBV20-1 and TRBJ2-1; TRBD2 aligns across 14 bases. In germline, CDR1 is DFQATT, CDR2 SNEGSKA (reference sequence). The CDR3 totals 15 residues. V lost 5 bases, J lost 8 bases, and 8 bases stayed unmatched. In DNA form, the CDR3 reads TGCAGTGCTCGGTCCGGGACTAGCGGGAGCTATGAGCAGTTCTTC. Translation gives CSARSGTSGSYEQFF.

Ten or more counts support this clonotype. This chain joins TRBV28 and TRBJ1-1; D unclear. The CDR3 covers 12 residues. The V gene lost 5 bases and the J gene lost 0 bases, with 4 bases spanning the gap. Germline lookup yields CDR1 MDHEN and CDR2 SYDVKM. CDR3 nucleotides: TGTGCCAGCAGTATAGTGAACACTGAAGCTTTCTTT. It is translated as CASSIVNTEAFF.

There are many counts of this clonotype. V is TRBV5-1 and J is TRBJ2-1; D uncertain. V gave up 0 bases and J gave up 8 bases, with 6 bases separating them. The V gene's germline CDR1 is SGHRS and CDR2 YFSETQ. There are 12 residues in the CDR3. The DNA of the CDR3 is TGCGCCAGCAGCTTGGAGGGTGATGAGCAGTTCTTC. Translated: CASSLEGDEQFF.

This clonotype showed up many times. The V call is TRBV29-1, the J call TRBJ1-1; D not certain. The CDR3 has 13 amino acids. From germline, CDR1 is SQVTM and CDR2 ANQGSEA. Trimming removed 8 bases from V and 4 bases from J, with 17 bases in between. CDR3 coding DNA: TGCAGCTCGCGGGAGGGTGGAGGCACTGAAGCTTTCTTT. Its protein product is CSSREGGGTEAFF.

This clonotype was seen at least ten times. The genes are TRBV29-1 and TRBJ2-1, with D perhaps TRBD1 or TRBD2 (5 bases each). CDR3 length: 15 residues. CDR1 is SQVTM, CDR2 ANQGSEA, per germline. V lost 1 base, J lost 6 bases, and 16 bases lay in between. The CDR3 sequence: CSVEGGPRRTNEQFF. The CDR3 bases are TGCAGCGTTGAAGGGGGACCTCGACGCACCAATGAGCAGTTCTTC.

This clonotype was detected a few times. This rearrangement joins TRBV7-8 to TRBJ2-5, with D perhaps matching TRBD1 or TRBD2 (5 bases each). Looked up from germline, CDR1 is SGHVS and CDR2 is FQNEAQ. The CDR3 runs to 14 residues. V gave up 1 base and J gave up 4 bases, with 10 bases separating them. CDR3 amino acids: CASSLEGAGETQYF. CDR3 nucleotide sequence: TGTGCCAGCAGCTTAGAAGGGGCGGGAGAGACCCAGTACTTC.

This chain connects TRBV12-3 or TRBV12-4 to TRBJ1-1; TRBD1 aligns across 7 bases. Germline trimming cut 5 bases from V and 4 bases from J; bases unmatched to any gene: 4. CDR3 length: 13 residues. CDR3 sequence (DNA): TGTGCCAGCAGTCTGACAGGGAGCACTGAAGCTTTCTTT. Its translation is CASSLTGSTEAFF.

This clonotype has more than one count but fewer than ten. The genes are TRBV5-6 and TRBJ1-5, with D perhaps TRBD1 (5 bases). The CDR3 is 16 residues long. With 1 base removed from V and 4 bases from J, the gap between germline ends came to 15 bases. The germline V gene has CDR1 SGHDT and CDR2 YYEEEE. CDR3 region: CASSLMGGGRNQPQHF. The CDR3, as DNA: TGTGCCAGCAGCTTGATGGGCGGGGGTCGAAATCAGCCCCAGCATTTT.

J is TRBJ1-1 and V is TRBV28; 7 nucleotides line up with TRBD1. Trimming at V came to 7 bases and at J to 10 bases, leaving 9 bases not matched to a gene. Germline assignment: CDR1 MDHEN and CDR2 SYDVKM. The CDR3 contains 12 residues. The CDR3 region is CASTLTGVIAFF. In DNA, the CDR3 is TGTGCCAGCACCTTAACAGGGGTAATAGCTTTCTTT.

This clonotype was seen a few times. The chain uses TRBV4-2 and TRBJ1-4; D might be TRBD1 (5 bases). The CDR3 runs to 14 residues. Germline CDR1 and CDR2: LGHNA and YNFKEQ. V lost 10 bases to trimming and J lost 5 bases, with 17 bases between them. CDR3 loop: CATKGGEENEKLFF. The CDR3 DNA is TGTGCCACGAAAGGAGGGGAGGAAAATGAAAAACTGTTTTTT.